Listed below are T cell receptor beta chains from one sample, sequenced in a study of blood T cell repertoires in COVID-19. Sequenced by immunoSEQ multiplex PCR; TCRdb stores in-frame clones only, minus some. This sample has about 200,000 clones, with roughly nine tenths found just once. The material sequenced was peripheral blood. These receptors were collected from an older woman with acute or convalescent COVID-19. The CDR3 runs from the conserved cysteine through the conserved F or W. A D gene is named only where the DNA matches it firmly. Rows give clone size only sometimes, using once, few, many, or a class for an expanded clone.

cdr3_aa cdr3_nt clone_size d_call j_call v_call
CASSATGTGETEQFF TGTGCCAGCAGCGCGACCGGGACAGGGGAGACTGAGCAGTTCTTC - TRBD1 TRBJ2-1 TRBV9
CASSLGGGSSSSYNEQFF TGTGCCAGCAGCTTAGGTGGCGGGAGCTCTAGCTCCTACAATGAGCAGTTCTTC - TRBD2 TRBJ2-1 TRBV11-3
CVLQGKANEKLFF TGTGTCCTACAGGGGAAGGCTAATGAAAAACTGTTTTTT - TRBD1 TRBJ1-4 TRBV19
CASSSSGTATGTSGYNEQFF TGCGCCAGCAGCTCCTCGGGGACAGCCACAGGGACTAGCGGATACAATGAGCAGTTCTTC - TRBD2 TRBJ2-1 TRBV5-1
CASQGRSSGNTIYF TGTGCCAGCCAGGGGCGAAGCTCTGGAAACACCATATATTTT - - TRBJ1-3 TRBV3-1/TRBV3-2
CASSLTGVWETQYF TGTGCCAGCAGCTTAACGGGAGTGTGGGAGACCCAGTACTTC - - TRBJ2-5 TRBV7-2
CASSSNQGGAYNEQFF TGCGCCAGCAGTTCGAACCAGGGAGGTGCCTACAATGAGCAGTTCTTC few - TRBJ2-1 TRBV5-1
CASSPREAGEKLFF TGTGCCAGCAGTCCGCGGGAGGCAGGCGAAAAACTGTTTTTT - - TRBJ1-4 TRBV28
CASTPMLAARSYEQYF TGTGCCAGCACGCCCATGTTGGCGGCGCGCTCCTACGAGCAGTACTTC - - TRBJ2-7 TRBV28
CASGLVRGRGYTF TGTGCTAGTGGTTTGGTACGGGGTCGTGGCTACACCTTC once - TRBJ1-2 TRBV12-5
CASSAVQGLKFF TGTGCCAGCAGCGCCGTTCAGGGTCTAAAGTTCTTC once - TRBJ2-1 TRBV5-4
CASSQRGPLHF TGTGCCAGCAGTCAGCGGGGGCCCCTCCACTTT - - TRBJ1-6 TRBV2
CASSPGGGGSYNSPLHF TGCGCCAGCAGCCCGGGCGGGGGTGGCTCCTATAATTCACCCCTCCACTTT - - TRBJ1-6 TRBV5-1
CASSLDGTSGSYEQYF TGTGCCAGCAGTTTAGATGGGACTAGCGGCTCCTACGAGCAGTACTTC - TRBD2 TRBJ2-7 TRBV27
CASSLGNEQYF TGTGCCAGCAGCCTCGGGAACGAGCAGTACTTC - - TRBJ2-7 TRBV7-8
CASSLPGTGRDTQYF TGTGCCAGCAGCCTACCCGGGACAGGGAGAGATACGCAGTATTTT - TRBD1 TRBJ2-3 TRBV5-8
CASSPRQGAETQYF TGCGCCAGCAGCCCGAGGCAGGGGGCAGAGACCCAGTACTTC - TRBD1 TRBJ2-5 TRBV5-1
CASSLGQGSNTEAFF TGTGCCAGCAGTCTCGGACAGGGTTCGAACACTGAAGCTTTCTTT - TRBD1 TRBJ1-1 TRBV11-3
CASSIKPTGGVETQYF TGTGCCAGCAGCATAAAACCGACAGGGGGCGTAGAGACCCAGTACTTC - TRBD1 TRBJ2-5 TRBV5-6
CASSQDWASNQPQHF TGTGCCAGCAGCCAAGATTGGGCTAGCAATCAGCCCCAGCATTTT - - TRBJ1-5 TRBV4-2
CASSLAGGNNEQFF TGCGCCAGCAGCTTGGCCGGGGGGAACAATGAGCAGTTCTTC once TRBD2 TRBJ2-1 TRBV5-1
CASSDSAGANVLTF TGCGCCAGCAGTGACAGTGCTGGGGCCAACGTCCTGACTTTC - - TRBJ2-6 TRBV10-1
CSDITGVLYNEQFF TGCAGCGATATCACGGGGGTCCTGTACAATGAGCAGTTCTTC - - TRBJ2-1 TRBV29-1
CASSRPTGSSGNTIYF TGTGCCAGCAGCCGACCGACAGGGAGCTCTGGAAACACCATATATTTT few TRBD1 TRBJ1-3 TRBV7-9
CASSLGTGTGSSGANVLTF TGCGCCAGCAGCTTGGGAACCGGGACAGGATCCTCTGGGGCCAACGTCCTGACTTTC - TRBD1 TRBJ2-6 TRBV5-1
CASSEASGGFYNEQFF TGTGCCAGCAGTGAGGCTAGCGGGGGGTTCTACAATGAGCAGTTCTTC - TRBD2 TRBJ2-1 TRBV6-1
CASIAGGNRNEQFF TGTGCCAGCATAGCGGGGGGGAATAGGAATGAGCAGTTCTTC - TRBD2 TRBJ2-1 TRBV2
CASNAQVGQGPYEQYF TGTGCCAGCAACGCCCAGGTGGGACAGGGGCCCTACGAGCAGTACTTC - TRBD1 TRBJ2-7 TRBV28
CASSTGTGWTQPQHF TGTGCCAGTAGTACCGGGACAGGGTGGACTCAGCCCCAGCATTTT - TRBD1 TRBJ1-5 TRBV19
CASSRTLTGVTEAFF TGTGCCAGCAGCCGAACTCTTACAGGGGTCACTGAAGCTTTCTTT - TRBD1 TRBJ1-1 TRBV27
CASSPRDRANSPLHF TGTGCCAGCAGCCCCCGGGACAGGGCTAATTCACCCCTCCACTTT - TRBD1 TRBJ1-6 TRBV3-1/TRBV3-2
CASSLGMGRKLFF - - - TRBJ1-4 TRBV28
CASSPDRGTDTQYF TGTGCCAGCAGCCCGGACAGGGGGACAGATACGCAGTATTTT - TRBD1 TRBJ2-3 TRBV5-4
CASRARDTPYGYTF TGTGCCAGCAGAGCCCGGGATACCCCCTATGGCTACACCTTC - - TRBJ1-2 TRBV6-5
CASSILGTSGRAEQYF TGTGCCAGTAGTATCCTCGGGACTAGCGGGAGAGCCGAGCAGTACTTC few TRBD2 TRBJ2-7 TRBV19
CASTLERGRWTEAFF TGTGCCAGCACCCTGGAGAGGGGGCGTTGGACTGAAGCTTTCTTT once TRBD1 TRBJ1-1 TRBV6-6
CATSRDLGTGRSSYNSPLHF TGTGCCACCAGCAGAGATCTTGGGACAGGACGGAGCTCCTATAATTCACCCCTCCACTTT - TRBD1 TRBJ1-6 TRBV15
CASSVRTSGGKPNTGELFF TGTGCCAGCAGCGTAAGGACTAGCGGGGGGAAGCCGAACACCGGGGAGCTGTTTTTT - TRBD2 TRBJ2-2 TRBV9
CASKRGRTYEQYF TGTGCCAGCAAGAGGGGGCGGACCTACGAGCAGTACTTC - TRBD1 TRBJ2-7 TRBV12-3/TRBV12-4
CASRGQGGLLAYGYTF TGTGCCAGCAGGGGACAGGGCGGACTATTGGCCTATGGCTACACCTTC - TRBD1 TRBJ1-2 TRBV2
CASSQPSTNEKLFF TGTGCCAGCTCACAACCCTCAACTAATGAAAAACTGTTTTTT once - TRBJ1-4 TRBV18
CASSQTLAGTGELFF TGTGCCAGCAGCCAAACCCTAGCGGGGACCGGGGAGCTGTTTTTT - TRBD2 TRBJ2-2 TRBV3-1/TRBV3-2
CASSVGVFYNSPLHF TGTGCCAGCAGTGTAGGAGTTTTCTATAATTCACCCCTCCACTTT - - TRBJ1-6 TRBV25-1
CASSLARGNTEAFF TGTGCCAGCAGCTTAGCAAGGGGTAACACTGAAGCTTTCTTT - - TRBJ1-1 TRBV7-2
CAIRGGTSTDTQYF TGTGCCATCCGCGGGGGGACTAGCACAGATACGCAGTATTTT - TRBD2 TRBJ2-3 TRBV10-3
CASSLVSGQKQFF TGTGCCAGCAGCTTAGTCTCGGGACAAAAGCAGTTCTTC - - TRBJ2-1 TRBV7-2